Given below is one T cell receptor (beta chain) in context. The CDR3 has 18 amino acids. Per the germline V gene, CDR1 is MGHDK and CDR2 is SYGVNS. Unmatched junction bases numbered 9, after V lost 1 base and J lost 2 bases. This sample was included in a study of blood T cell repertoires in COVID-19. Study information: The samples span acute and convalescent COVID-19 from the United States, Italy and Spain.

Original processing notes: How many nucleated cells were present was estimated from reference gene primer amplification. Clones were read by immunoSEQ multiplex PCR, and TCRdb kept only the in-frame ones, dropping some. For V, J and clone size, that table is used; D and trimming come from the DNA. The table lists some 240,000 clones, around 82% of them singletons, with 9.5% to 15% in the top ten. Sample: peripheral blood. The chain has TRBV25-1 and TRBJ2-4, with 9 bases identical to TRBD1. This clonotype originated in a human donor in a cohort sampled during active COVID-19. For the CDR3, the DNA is TGTGCCAGCAGTGAATTCCATGCACAGGGGGCGCCCAAAAACATTCAGTACTTC. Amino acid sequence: CASSEFHAQGAPKNIQYF.